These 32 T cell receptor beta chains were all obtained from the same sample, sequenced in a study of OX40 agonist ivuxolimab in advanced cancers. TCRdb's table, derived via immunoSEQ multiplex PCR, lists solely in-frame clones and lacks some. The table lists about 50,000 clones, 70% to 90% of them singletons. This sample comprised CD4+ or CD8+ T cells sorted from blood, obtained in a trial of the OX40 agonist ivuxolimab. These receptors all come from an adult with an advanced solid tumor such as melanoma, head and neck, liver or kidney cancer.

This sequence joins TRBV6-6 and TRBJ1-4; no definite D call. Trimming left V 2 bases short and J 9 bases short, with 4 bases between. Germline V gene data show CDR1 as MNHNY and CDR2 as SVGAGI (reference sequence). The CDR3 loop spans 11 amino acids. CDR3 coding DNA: TGTGCCAGCAGTTACACGCAAAAACTGTTTTTT. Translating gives CASSYTQKLFF.

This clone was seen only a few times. The CDR3 DNA sequence: TGTGCCAGTAGGATGTATACCGAAGCTTTCTTT. Amino acids: CASRMYTEAFF. This chain uses TRBV19 with TRBJ1-1; no clear D. Per the germline V gene, CDR1 is LNHDA and CDR2 is SQIVND (reference sequence). There are 11 residues in the CDR3. With 6 bases removed from V and 8 bases from J, the gap between germline ends came to 10 bases.

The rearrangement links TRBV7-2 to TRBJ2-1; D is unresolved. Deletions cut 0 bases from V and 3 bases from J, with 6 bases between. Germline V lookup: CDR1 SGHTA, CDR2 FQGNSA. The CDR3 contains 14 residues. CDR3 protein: CASSLAPRYNEQFF. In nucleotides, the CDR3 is TGTGCCAGCAGCTTAGCCCCCCGCTACAATGAGCAGTTCTTC.

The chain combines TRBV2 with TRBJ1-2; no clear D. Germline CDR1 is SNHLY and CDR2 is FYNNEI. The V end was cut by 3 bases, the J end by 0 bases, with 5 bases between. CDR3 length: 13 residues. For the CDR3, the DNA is TGTGCCAGCAGTGACATTCCTAACTATGGCTACACCTTC. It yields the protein CASSDIPNYGYTF.

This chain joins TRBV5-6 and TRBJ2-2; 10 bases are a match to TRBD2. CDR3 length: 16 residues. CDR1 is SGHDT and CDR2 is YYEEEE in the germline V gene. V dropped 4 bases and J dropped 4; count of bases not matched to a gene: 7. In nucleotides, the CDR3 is TGTGCCAGCAGCCGGATCAGCGGGGGGGGCACCGGGGAGCTGTTTTTT. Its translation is CASSRISGGGTGELFF.

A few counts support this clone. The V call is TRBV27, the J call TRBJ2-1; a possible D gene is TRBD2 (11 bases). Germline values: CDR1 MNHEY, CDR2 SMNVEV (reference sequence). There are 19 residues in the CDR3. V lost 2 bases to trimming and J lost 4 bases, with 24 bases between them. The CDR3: CASSLRQGAGLAAYNEQFF. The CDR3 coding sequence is TGTGCCAGCAGTTTACGACAGGGGGCGGGACTAGCGGCTTACAATGAGCAGTTCTTC.

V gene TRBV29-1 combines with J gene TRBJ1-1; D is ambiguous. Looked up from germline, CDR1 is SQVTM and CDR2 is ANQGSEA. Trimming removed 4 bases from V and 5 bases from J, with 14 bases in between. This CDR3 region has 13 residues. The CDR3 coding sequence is TGCAGCGTTGTAGAGAACTGGGGAACTGAAGCTTTCTTT. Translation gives CSVVENWGTEAFF.

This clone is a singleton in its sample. CDR3 region: CASSFGTPNTEAFF. The CDR3 bases are TGTGCCAGCAGTTTTGGGACACCGAACACTGAAGCTTTCTTT. This sequence joins TRBV27 and TRBJ1-1; a possible D gene is TRBD1 (6 bases). Trimming stripped 3 bases from V and 1 base from J, with 9 bases between. The CDR3 extends over 14 amino acids. Germline CDR1 reads MNHEY; CDR2 reads SMNVEV (reference sequence).

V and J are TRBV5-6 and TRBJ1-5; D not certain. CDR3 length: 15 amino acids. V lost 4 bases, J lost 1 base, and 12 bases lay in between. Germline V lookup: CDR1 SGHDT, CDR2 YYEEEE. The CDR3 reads CASSMRANSNQPQHF. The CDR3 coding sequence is TGTGCCAGCAGCATGCGAGCTAACAGCAATCAGCCCCAGCATTTT.

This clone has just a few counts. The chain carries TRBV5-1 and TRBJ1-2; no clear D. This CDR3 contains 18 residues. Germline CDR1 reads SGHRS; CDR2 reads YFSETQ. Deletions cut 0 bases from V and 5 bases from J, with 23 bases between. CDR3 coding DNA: TGCGCCAGCAGCTTGGAAGGTGGCAGCCAGAAAACTCGTTATGGCTACACCTTC. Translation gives CASSLEGGSQKTRYGYTF.

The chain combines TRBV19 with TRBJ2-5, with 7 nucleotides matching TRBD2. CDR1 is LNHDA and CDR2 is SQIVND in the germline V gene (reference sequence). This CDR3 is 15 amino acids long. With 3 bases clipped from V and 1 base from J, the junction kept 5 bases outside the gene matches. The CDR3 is CASSINSGSQETQYF. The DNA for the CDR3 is TGTGCCAGTAGTATTAATAGCGGGTCCCAAGAGACCCAGTACTTC.

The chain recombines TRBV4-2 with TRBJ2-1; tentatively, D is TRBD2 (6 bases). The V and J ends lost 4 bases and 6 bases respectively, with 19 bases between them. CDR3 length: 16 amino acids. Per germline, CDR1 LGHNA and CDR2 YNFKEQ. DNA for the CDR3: TGTGCCAGCAGCCGCCCGGGGGAGCCGCGGGGCAATGAGCAGTTCTTC. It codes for CASSRPGEPRGNEQFF.

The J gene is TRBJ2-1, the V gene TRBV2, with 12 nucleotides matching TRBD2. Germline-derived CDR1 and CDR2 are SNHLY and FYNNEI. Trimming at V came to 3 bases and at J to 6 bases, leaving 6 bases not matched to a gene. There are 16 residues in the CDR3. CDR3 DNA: TGTGCCAGCAGTGAGGGCCTAGCGGGAGGGGCCAATGAGCAGTTCTTC. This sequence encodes CASSEGLAGGANEQFF.

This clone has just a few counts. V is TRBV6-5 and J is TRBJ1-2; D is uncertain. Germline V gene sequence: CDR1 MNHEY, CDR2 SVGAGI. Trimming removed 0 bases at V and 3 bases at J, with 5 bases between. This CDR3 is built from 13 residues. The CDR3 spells CASSYSQDYGYTF. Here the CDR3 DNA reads TGTGCCAGCAGTTACTCCCAGGACTATGGCTACACCTTC.

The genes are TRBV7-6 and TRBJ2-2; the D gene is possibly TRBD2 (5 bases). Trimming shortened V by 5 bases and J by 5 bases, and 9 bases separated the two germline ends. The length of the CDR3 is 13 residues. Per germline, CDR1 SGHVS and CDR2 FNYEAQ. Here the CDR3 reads CASSARLTGELFF. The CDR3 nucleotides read TGTGCCAGCAGCGCCAGACTAACCGGGGAGCTGTTTTTT.

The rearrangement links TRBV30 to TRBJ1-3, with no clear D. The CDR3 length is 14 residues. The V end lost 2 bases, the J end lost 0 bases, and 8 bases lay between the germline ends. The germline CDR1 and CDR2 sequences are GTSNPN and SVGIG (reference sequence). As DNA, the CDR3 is TGTGCCTGGAGTAGTCCGAGCTCTGGAAACACCATATATTTT. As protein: CAWSSPSSGNTIYF.

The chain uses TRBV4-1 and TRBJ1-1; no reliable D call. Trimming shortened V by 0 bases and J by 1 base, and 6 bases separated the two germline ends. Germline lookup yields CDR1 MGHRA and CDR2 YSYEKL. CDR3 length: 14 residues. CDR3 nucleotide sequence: TGCGCCAGCAGCCAAGAACGACCGAACACTGAAGCTTTCTTT. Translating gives CASSQERPNTEAFF.

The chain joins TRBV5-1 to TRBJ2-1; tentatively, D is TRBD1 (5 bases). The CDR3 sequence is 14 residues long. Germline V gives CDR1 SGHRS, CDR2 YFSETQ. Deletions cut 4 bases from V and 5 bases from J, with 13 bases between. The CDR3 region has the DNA TGCGCCAGCAGCCAGGGCTTAGGCCACAATGAGCAGTTCTTC. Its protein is CASSQGLGHNEQFF.

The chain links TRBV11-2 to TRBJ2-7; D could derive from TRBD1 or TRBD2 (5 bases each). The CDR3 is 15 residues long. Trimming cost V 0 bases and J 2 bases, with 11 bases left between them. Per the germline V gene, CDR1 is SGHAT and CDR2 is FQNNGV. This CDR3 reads CASSLDLLGAYEQYF. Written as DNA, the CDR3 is TGTGCCAGCAGCTTAGATCTGCTGGGGGCCTACGAGCAGTACTTC.

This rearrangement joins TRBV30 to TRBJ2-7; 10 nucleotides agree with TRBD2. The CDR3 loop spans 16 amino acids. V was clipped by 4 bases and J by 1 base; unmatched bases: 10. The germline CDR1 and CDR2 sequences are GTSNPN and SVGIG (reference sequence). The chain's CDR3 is CAWNYNSGRRSYEQYF. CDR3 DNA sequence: TGTGCCTGGAATTATAATAGCGGGAGGCGATCCTACGAGCAGTACTTC.

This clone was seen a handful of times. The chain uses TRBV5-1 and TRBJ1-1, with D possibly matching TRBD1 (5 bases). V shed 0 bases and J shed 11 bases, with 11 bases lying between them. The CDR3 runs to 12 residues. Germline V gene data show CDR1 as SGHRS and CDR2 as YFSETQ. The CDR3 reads CASSLERGRAFF. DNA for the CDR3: TGCGCCAGCAGCTTGGAAAGGGGAAGGGCTTTCTTT.

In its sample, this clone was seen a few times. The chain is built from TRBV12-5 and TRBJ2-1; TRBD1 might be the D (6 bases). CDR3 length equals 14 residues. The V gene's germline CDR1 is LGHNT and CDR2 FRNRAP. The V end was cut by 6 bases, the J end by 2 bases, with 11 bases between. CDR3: CASGDRTPYNEQFF. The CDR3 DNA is TGTGCTAGTGGAGACAGGACCCCCTACAATGAGCAGTTCTTC.

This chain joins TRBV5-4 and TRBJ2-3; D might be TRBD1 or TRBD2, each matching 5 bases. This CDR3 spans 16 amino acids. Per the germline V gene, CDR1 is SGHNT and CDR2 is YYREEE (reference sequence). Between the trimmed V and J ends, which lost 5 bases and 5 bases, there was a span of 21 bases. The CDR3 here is CASSYNPGPDRDTQYF. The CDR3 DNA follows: TGTGCCAGCAGTTACAACCCGGGACCAGATAGAGATACGCAGTATTTT.

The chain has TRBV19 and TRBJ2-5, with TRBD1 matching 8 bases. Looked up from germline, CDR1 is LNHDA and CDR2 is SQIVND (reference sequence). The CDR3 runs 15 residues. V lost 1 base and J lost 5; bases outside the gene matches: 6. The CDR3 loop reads CASSIARTGSETQYF. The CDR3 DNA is TGTGCCAGTAGTATAGCGCGGACAGGGTCGGAGACCCAGTACTTC.

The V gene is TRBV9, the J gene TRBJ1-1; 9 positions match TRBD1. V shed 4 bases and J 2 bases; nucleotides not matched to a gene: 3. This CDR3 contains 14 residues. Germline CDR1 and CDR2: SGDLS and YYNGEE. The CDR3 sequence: CASSLGQGNTEAFF. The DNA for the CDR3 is TGTGCCAGCAGCTTGGGACAGGGAAACACTGAAGCTTTCTTT. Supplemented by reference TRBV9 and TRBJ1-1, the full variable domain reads DSGVTQTPKHLITATGQRVTLRCSPRSGDLSVYWYQQSLDQGLQFLIQYYNGEERAKGNILERFSAQQFPDLHSELNLSSLELGDSALYFCASSLGQGNTEAFFGQGTRLTVV.

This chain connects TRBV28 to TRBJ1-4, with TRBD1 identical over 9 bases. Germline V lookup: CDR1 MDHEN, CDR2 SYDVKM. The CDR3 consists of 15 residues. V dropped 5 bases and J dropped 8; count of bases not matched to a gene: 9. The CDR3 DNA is TGTGCCAGCAGTAAACTGGACAGGGGTGGGGAAAAACTGTTTTTT. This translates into CASSKLDRGGEKLFF.

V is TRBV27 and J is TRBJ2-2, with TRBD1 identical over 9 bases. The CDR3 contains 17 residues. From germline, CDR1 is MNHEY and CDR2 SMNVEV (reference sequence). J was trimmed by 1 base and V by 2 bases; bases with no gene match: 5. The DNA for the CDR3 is TGTGCCAGCAGTTTACGTCTGGGACAGGGGAACACCGGGGAGCTGTTTTTT. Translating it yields CASSLRLGQGNTGELFF.

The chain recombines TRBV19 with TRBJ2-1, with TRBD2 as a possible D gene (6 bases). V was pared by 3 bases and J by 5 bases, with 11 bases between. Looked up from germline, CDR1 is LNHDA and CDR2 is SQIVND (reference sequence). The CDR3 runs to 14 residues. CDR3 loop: CASSIGGTHNEQFF. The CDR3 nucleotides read TGTGCCAGTAGTATCGGGGGAACCCACAATGAGCAGTTCTTC. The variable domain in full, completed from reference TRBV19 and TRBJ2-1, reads DGGITQSPKYLFRKEGQNVTLSCEQNLNHDAMYWYRQDPGQGLRLIYYSQIVNDFQKGDIAEGYSVSREKKESFPLTVTSAQKNPTAFYLCASSIGGTHNEQFFGPGTRLTVL.

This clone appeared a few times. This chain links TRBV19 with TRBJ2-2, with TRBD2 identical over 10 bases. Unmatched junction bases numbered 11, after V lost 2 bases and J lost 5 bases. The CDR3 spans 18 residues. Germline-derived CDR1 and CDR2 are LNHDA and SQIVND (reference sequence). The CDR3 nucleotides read TGTGCCAGTAGTATATTGTCTCCTCTAGCGGGGGTTACCGGGGAGCTGTTTTTT. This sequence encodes CASSILSPLAGVTGELFF.

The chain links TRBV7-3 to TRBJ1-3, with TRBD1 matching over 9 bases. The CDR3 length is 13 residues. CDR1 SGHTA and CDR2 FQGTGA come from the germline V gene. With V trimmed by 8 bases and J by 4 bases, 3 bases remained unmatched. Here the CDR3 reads CASGQGSGNTIYF. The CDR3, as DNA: TGTGCCAGCGGACAGGGGTCAGGAAACACCATATATTTT.

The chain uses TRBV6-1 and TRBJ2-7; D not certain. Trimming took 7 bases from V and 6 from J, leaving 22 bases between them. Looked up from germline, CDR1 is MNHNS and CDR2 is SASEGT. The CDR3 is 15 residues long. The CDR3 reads CASNLPQFSSGEQYF. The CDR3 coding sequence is TGTGCCAGCAACCTGCCGCAGTTCTCCAGTGGCGAGCAGTACTTC.

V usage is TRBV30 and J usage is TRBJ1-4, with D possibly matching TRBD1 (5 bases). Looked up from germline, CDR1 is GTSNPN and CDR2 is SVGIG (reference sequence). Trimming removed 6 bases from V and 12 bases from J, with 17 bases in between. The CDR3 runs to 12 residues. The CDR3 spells CACPAPGQQLFF. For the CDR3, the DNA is TGTGCCTGTCCCGCCCCGGGGCAGCAACTGTTTTTT.